This is a list of T cell receptor beta chains from one sample in a study of T cell changes during pregnancy in multiple sclerosis. Using immunoSEQ multiplex PCR, the repertoire was profiled, and TCRdb retains in-frame clones only, with some absent. The profile covers about 44,000 clones, with 95% to 96% appearing a single time and about 0.9% taken by the ten largest. This specimen consisted of peripheral blood, obtained in the second trimester of pregnancy. The receptor set was obtained from a female donor with multiple sclerosis, enrolled in a pregnancy study. The conserved cysteine and the conserved F or W are not part of the CDR3 here.

cdr3_length v_call cdr3_aa
12 TRBV6-5 ASSYSQASDEQY
14 TRBV10-1 ASSESRGPGGEKLF
13 TRBV30 ASRLGAGDSYEQY
14 TRBV28 ASSKPGTSLINEQF
12 TRBV19 ASSIDRSTDTQY
14 TRBV11-2 ASSLVRGKAIYEQY
14 TRBV27 ASSLWRETGYNEQF
13 TRBV6-1 ASSEYTGISYEQY
12 TRBV5-1 ASSPGGIDQPQH
14 TRBV5-1 ASSLGTGSGGEKLF
13 TRBV6-1 ASSAGTGASYEQY
14 TRBV5-5 ASSSHEAGPPYEQY
13 TRBV5-1 ASSLAGSSGNTIY
12 TRBV19 ASSTDRGNTEAF
12 TRBV6-5 ASSNLAGRETQY
14 TRBV19 ASSRTSGHYYNEQF